Listed below are T cell receptor beta chains from one sample, sequenced in a study of glioma-infiltrating T cells. MiXCR, run by TCRdb on the multiplex PCR reads, gives a single entry per CDR3 protein. The sample has some 160,000 distinct CDR3 sequences, around 40% seen once. Sequencing input: glioma tissue, nonneoplastic brain tissue, or PBMCs (not recorded which). These receptor sequences come from a human donor with low-grade glioma or glioblastoma, undergoing nonglioma brain surgery, or in good health (not recorded which). Both conserved end residues are trimmed from each CDR3. Each record gives: J gene, V gene, CDR3 length, CDR3 protein.

J gene: TRBJ2-2
V gene: TRBV29-1
CDR3 length: 11
CDR3 protein: SARPANTGELF

J gene: TRBJ2-2
V gene: TRBV7-2
CDR3 length: 11
CDR3 protein: ASSIGLTGELF

J gene: TRBJ1-1
V gene: TRBV2
CDR3 length: 14
CDR3 protein: ASSELAQGLDTEAF

J gene: TRBJ2-1
V gene: TRBV28
CDR3 length: 14
CDR3 protein: ASSLWTSGDHNEQF

J gene: TRBJ2-1
V gene: TRBV18
CDR3 length: 13
CDR3 protein: ASSGGGLAENEQF

J gene: TRBJ1-2
V gene: TRBV29-1
CDR3 length: 10
CDR3 protein: SGGWNNYGYT

J gene: TRBJ2-3
V gene: TRBV19
CDR3 length: 12
CDR3 protein: ASSMEWGTDTQY

J gene: TRBJ2-1
V gene: TRBV29-1
CDR3 length: 14
CDR3 protein: SVEDPRTVKSNEQF

J gene: TRBJ1-1
V gene: TRBV20-1
CDR3 length: 11
CDR3 protein: SDRAQPNTEAF

J gene: TRBJ1-4
V gene: TRBV29-1
CDR3 length: 10
CDR3 protein: SVGETNEKLF

J gene: TRBJ1-5
V gene: TRBV27
CDR3 length: 12
CDR3 protein: ASSTGRRNQPKH

J gene: TRBJ2-1
V gene: TRBV20-1
CDR3 length: 13
CDR3 protein: SASKLAGMLREQF

J gene: TRBJ1-2
V gene: TRBV11-2
CDR3 length: 13
CDR3 protein: ASSLALGTEGGYT

J gene: TRBJ1-1
V gene: TRBV20-1
CDR3 length: 10
CDR3 protein: TRRRVYGEAF

J gene: TRBJ1-1
V gene: TRBV29-1
CDR3 length: 12
CDR3 protein: SVDRAQRNTEAF

J gene: TRBJ2-3
V gene: TRBV28
CDR3 length: 14
CDR3 protein: ASHRATSLVSDTQY

J gene: TRBJ2-1
V gene: TRBV19
CDR3 length: 16
CDR3 protein: ASTPGWITVSSYNEQF

J gene: TRBJ2-3
V gene: TRBV13
CDR3 length: 14
CDR3 protein: ASSITSGRDADTQY

J gene: TRBJ2-5
V gene: TRBV29-1
CDR3 length: 12
CDR3 protein: SADQLAGQETQY

J gene: TRBJ1-5
V gene: TRBV27
CDR3 length: 13
CDR3 protein: ASSLQGHGNQPQH

J gene: TRBJ1-2
V gene: TRBV4-1
CDR3 length: 10
CDR3 protein: ASSQNSYGYT

J gene: TRBJ1-1
V gene: TRBV19
CDR3 length: 12
CDR3 protein: ASTTRGERAEAF

J gene: TRBJ1-3
V gene: TRBV12-3/TRBV12-4
CDR3 length: 9
CDR3 protein: ASSLKNTIY

J gene: TRBJ2-3
V gene: TRBV6-1
CDR3 length: 10
CDR3 protein: ASRGQTYTQY

J gene: TRBJ2-5
V gene: TRBV19
CDR3 length: 12
CDR3 protein: ASTQGQGKGTQY

J gene: TRBJ2-1
V gene: TRBV6-4
CDR3 length: 11
CDR3 protein: ASSDHPVNEQF

J gene: TRBJ2-4
V gene: TRBV19
CDR3 length: 13
CDR3 protein: ASKERAGIGNIQY

J gene: TRBJ1-5
V gene: TRBV10-3
CDR3 length: 10
CDR3 protein: ATSDVNQPQH

J gene: TRBJ2-3
V gene: TRBV10-3
CDR3 length: 12
CDR3 protein: AIRTLPNTDTQY

J gene: TRBJ2-3
V gene: TRBV6-1
CDR3 length: 13
CDR3 protein: ASSGLAVPTDTQY

J gene: TRBJ2-7
V gene: TRBV7-6
CDR3 length: 21
CDR3 protein: ASSLRGDGPGLAALTSYNEQY

J gene: TRBJ2-1
V gene: TRBV7-3
CDR3 length: 11
CDR3 protein: ASSSGPVGEQF

J gene: TRBJ2-7
V gene: TRBV18
CDR3 length: 13
CDR3 protein: ASSPQQWKAYEQY

J gene: TRBJ2-7
V gene: TRBV28
CDR3 length: 13
CDR3 protein: ASSPLEVVAGVSH

J gene: TRBJ2-5
V gene: TRBV14
CDR3 length: 13
CDR3 protein: ASSQDMGASETQY